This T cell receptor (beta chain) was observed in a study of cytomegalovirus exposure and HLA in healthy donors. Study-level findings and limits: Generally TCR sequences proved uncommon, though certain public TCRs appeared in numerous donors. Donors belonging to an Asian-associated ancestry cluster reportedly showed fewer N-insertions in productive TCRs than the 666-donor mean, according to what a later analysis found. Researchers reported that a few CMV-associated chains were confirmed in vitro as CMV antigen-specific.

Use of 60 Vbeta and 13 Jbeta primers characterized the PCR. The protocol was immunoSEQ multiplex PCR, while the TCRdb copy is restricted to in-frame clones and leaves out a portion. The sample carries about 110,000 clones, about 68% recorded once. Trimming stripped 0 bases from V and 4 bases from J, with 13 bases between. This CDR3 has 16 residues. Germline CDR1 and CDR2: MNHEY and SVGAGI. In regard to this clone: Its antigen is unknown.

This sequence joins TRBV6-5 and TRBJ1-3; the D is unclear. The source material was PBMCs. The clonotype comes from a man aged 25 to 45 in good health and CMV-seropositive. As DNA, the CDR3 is TGTGCCAGCAGTTACTCGAACAGCTACATCGGAAACACCATATATTTT. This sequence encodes CASSYSNSYIGNTIYF.